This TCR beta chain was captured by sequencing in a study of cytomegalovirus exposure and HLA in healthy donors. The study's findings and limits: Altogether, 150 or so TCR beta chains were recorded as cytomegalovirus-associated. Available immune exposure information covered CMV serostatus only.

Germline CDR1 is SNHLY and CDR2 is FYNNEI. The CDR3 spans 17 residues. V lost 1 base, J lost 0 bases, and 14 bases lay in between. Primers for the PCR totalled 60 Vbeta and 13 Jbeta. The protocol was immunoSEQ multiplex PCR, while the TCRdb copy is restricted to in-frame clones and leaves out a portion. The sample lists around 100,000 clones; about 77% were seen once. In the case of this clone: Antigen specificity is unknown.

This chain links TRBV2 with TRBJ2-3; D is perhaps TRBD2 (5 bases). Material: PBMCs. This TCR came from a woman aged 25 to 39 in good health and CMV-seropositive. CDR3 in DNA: TGTGCCAGCAGTGAAGTGGACTTTGCTCCTAGCACAGATACGCAGTATTTT. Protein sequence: CASSEVDFAPSTDTQYF.